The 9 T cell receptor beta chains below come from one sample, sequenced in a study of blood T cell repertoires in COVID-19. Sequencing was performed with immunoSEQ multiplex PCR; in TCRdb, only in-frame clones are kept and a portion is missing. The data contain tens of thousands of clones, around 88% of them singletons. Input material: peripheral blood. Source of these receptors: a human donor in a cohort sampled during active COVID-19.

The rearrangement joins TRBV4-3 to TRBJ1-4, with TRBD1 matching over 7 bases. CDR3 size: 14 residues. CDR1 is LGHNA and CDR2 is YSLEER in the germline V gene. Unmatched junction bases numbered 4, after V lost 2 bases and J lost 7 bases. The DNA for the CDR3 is TGCGCCAGCAGCCAAAGGACAGGCGGTGAAAAACTGTTTTTT. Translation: CASSQRTGGEKLFF.

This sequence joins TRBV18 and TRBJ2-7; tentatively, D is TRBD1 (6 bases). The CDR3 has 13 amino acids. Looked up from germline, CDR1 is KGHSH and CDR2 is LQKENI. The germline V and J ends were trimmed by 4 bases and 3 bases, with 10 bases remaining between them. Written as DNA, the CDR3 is TGTGCCAGCTCACTTAGGACAGACTACGAGCAGTACTTC. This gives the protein CASSLRTDYEQYF. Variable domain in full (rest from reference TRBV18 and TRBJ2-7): NAGVMQNPRHLVRRRGQEARLRCSPMKGHSHVYWYRQLPEEGLKFMVYLQKENIIDESGMPKERFSAEFPKEGPSILRIQQVVRGDSAAYFCASSLRTDYEQYFGPGTRLTVT.

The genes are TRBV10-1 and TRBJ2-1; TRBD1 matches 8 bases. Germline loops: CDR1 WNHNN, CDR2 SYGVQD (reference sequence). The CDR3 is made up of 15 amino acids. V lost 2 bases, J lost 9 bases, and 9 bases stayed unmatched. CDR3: CASSERQGARGEQFF. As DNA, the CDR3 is TGCGCCAGCAGTGAGAGGCAGGGGGCGAGGGGTGAGCAGTTCTTC.

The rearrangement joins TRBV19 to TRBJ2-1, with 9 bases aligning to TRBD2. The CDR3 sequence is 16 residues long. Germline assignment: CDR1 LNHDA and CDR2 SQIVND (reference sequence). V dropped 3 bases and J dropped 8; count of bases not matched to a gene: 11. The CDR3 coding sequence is TGTGCCAGTAGTATGGGCCCGGGGCGGGGGGGAGATGAGCAGTTCTTC. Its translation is CASSMGPGRGGDEQFF.

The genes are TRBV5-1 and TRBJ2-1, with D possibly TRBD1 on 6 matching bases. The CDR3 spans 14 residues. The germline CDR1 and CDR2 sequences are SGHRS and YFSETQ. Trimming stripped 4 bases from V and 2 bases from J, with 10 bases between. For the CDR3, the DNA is TGCGCCAGCAGCCCACAGGGACCCTACAATGAGCAGTTCTTC. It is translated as CASSPQGPYNEQFF.

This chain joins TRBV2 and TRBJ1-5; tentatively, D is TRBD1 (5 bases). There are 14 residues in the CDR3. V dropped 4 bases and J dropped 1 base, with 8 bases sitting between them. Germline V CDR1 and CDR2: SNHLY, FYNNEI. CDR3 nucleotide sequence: TGTGCCAGCAGTGGGGGCCTGAGCAATCAGCCCCAGCATTTT. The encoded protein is CASSGGLSNQPQHF.

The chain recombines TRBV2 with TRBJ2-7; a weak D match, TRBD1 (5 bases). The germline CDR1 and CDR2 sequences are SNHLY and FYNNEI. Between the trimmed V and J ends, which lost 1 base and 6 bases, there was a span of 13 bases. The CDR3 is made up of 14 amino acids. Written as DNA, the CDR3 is TGTGCCAGCAGTGAAGGATGGGTTCAGGGCGAGCAGTACTTC. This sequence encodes CASSEGWVQGEQYF.

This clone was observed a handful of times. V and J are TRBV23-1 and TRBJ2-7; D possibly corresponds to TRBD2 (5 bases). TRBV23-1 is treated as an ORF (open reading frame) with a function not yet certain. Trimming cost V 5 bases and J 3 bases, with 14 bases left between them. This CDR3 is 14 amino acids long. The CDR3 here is CASSSRTANYEQYF. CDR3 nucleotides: TGCGCCAGCAGTTCAAGGACTGCTAACTACGAGCAGTACTTC.

The CDR3 DNA sequence: TGTGCCAGCAGCTCCGGGGATACGCAGTATTTT. It encodes CASSSGDTQYF. The chain links TRBV5-6 to TRBJ2-3; no definite D call. CDR1 is SGHDT, CDR2 YYEEEE, per germline. The length of the CDR3 is 11 residues. V lost 3 bases and J 6 bases, leaving 5 bases between the germline ends.